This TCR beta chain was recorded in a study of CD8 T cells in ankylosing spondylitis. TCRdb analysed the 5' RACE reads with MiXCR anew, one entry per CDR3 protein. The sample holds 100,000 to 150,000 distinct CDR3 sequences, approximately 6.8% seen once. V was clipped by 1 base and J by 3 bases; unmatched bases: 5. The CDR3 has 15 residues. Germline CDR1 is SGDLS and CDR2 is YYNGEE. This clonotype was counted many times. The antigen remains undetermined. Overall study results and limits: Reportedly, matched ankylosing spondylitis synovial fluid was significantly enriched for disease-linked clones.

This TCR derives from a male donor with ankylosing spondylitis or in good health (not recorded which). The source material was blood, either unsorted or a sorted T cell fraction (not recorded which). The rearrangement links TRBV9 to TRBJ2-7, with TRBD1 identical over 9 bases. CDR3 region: CASSVLGDRDYEQYF. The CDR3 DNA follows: TGTGCCAGCAGCGTATTGGGGGACAGGGACTACGAGCAGTACTTC.